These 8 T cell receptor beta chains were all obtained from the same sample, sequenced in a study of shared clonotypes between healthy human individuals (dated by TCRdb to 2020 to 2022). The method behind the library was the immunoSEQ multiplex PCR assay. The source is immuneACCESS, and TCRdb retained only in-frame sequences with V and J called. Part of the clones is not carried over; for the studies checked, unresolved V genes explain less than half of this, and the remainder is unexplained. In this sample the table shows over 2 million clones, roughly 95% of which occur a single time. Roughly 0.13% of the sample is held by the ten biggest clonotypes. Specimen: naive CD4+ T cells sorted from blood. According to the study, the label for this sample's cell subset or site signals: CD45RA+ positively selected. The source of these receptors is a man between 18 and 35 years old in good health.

The chain's CDR3 is CAWSVRDRNSPLHF. DNA for the CDR3: TGTGCCTGGAGTGTACGGGACAGAAATTCACCCCTCCACTTT. The genes are TRBV30 and TRBJ1-6; 7 bases match TRBD1. V was clipped by 0 bases and J by 7 bases; unmatched bases: 3. Germline V lookup: CDR1 GTSNPN, CDR2 SVGIG (reference sequence). This CDR3 is built from 14 residues.

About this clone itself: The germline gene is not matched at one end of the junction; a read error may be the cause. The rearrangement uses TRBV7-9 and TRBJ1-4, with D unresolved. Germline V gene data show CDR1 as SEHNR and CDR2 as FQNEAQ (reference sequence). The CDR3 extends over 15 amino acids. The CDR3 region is CASSLARGGNEKLFF. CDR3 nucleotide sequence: TGTGCCAGCAGCCTAGCCCGTGGTGGTAATGAAAAACTGTTTTTT.

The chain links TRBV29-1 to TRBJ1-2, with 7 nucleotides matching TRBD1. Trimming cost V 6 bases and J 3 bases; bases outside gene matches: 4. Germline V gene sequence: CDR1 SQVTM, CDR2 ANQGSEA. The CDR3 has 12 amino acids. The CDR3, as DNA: TGCAGCGTCGCTACAGGGGACTATGGCTACACCTTC. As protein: CSVATGDYGYTF.

The CDR3 nucleotides are TGTGCCAGCAGCCCACAGAGTAGTGGAAACACCATATATTTT. The encoded protein is CASSPQSSGNTIYF. This chain joins TRBV11-2 and TRBJ1-3; D uncertain. Trimming pared 5 bases from V and 3 bases from J, leaving 11 bases between. CDR3 size: 14 residues. The germline V gene has CDR1 SGHAT and CDR2 FQNNGV.

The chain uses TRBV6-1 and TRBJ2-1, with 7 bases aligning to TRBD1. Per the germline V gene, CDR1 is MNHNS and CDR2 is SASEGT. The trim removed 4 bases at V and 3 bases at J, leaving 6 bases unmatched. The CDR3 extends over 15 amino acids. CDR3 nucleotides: TGTGCCAGCAGTGCATCGACAGGGTTCTACAATGAGCAGTTCTTC. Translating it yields CASSASTGFYNEQFF.

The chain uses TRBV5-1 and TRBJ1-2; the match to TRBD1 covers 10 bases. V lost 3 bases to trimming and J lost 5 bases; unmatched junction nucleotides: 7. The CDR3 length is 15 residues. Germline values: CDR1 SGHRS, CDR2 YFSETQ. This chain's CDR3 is CASSSSGTGEYGYTF. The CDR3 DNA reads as TGCGCCAGCAGCTCCTCCGGGACAGGGGAATATGGCTACACCTTC. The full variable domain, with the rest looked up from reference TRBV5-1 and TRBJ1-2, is KAGVTQTPRYLIKTRGQQVTLSCSPISGHRSVSWYQQTPGQGLQFLFEYFSETQRNKGNFPGRFSGRQFSNSRSEMNVSTLELGDSALYLCASSSSGTGEYGYTFGSGTRLTVV.

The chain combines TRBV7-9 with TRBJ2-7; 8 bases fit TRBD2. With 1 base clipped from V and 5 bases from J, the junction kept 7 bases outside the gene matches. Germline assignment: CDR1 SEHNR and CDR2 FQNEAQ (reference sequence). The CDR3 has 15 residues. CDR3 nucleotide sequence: TGTGCCAGCAGCTTAGAGGGACTAGGTTTCCACGAGCAGTACTTC. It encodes CASSLEGLGFHEQYF.

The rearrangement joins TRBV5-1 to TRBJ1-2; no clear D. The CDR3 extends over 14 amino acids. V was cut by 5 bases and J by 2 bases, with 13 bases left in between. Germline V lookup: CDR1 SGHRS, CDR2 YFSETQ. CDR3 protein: CASRLGPGNYGYTF. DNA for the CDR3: TGCGCCAGCAGGTTAGGTCCAGGAAACTATGGCTACACCTTC.